These 5 T cell receptor beta chains share one sample of origin, sequenced in a study of blood T cell repertoires in COVID-19. Clones were sequenced by immunoSEQ multiplex PCR, and TCRdb holds only the in-frame ones, with some missing. The sample holds approximately 150,000 clones, approximately 88% seen once. Sequencing input: peripheral blood. These receptors were taken from a man aged 65-85 years with active COVID-19.

The chain combines TRBV9 with TRBJ1-5; D gene uncertain. The germline V and J ends were trimmed by 0 bases and 7 bases, with 14 bases remaining between them. The germline V gene has CDR1 SGDLS and CDR2 YYNGEE. CDR3 length: 15 amino acids. The CDR3 DNA reads TGTGCCAGCAGCGTAGGGGGAGGGTTTGGCCAGCCCCAGCATTTT. Translation: CASSVGGGFGQPQHF.

The J gene is TRBJ2-3, the V gene TRBV4-1, with TRBD2 identical over 12 bases. CDR1 MGHRA and CDR2 YSYEKL come from the germline V gene. V trimming: 0 bases; J trimming: 5 bases; junction bases outside the gene matches: 9. The CDR3 is made up of 18 amino acids. The CDR3 region has the DNA TGCGCCAGCAGCCAAGATAGGCTAGCGGGAGGGCCGGGAGATACGCAGTATTTT. This codes for CASSQDRLAGGPGDTQYF.

The chain couples TRBV27 to TRBJ1-4; TRBD1 is a possible D gene (5 bases). Germline V gene sequence: CDR1 MNHEY, CDR2 SMNVEV (reference sequence). The CDR3 extends over 14 amino acids. Trimming shortened V by 6 bases and J by 6 bases, and 14 bases separated the two germline ends. The CDR3 loop reads CASSVEGTYEKLFF. In DNA, the CDR3 is TGTGCCAGCAGCGTAGAGGGGACTTATGAAAAACTGTTTTTT. Filled out from reference TRBV27 and TRBJ1-4, the complete variable domain reads EAQVTQNPRYLITVTGKKLTVTCSQNMNHEYMSWYRQDPGLGLRQIYYSMNVEVTDKGDVPEGYKVSRKEKRNFPLILESPSPNQTSLYFCASSVEGTYEKLFFGSGTQLSVL.

V is TRBV12-3 or TRBV12-4 and J is TRBJ1-1; D remains unclear. V was trimmed by 7 bases and J by 1 base, leaving 7 bases between them. The CDR3 is 12 amino acids. The CDR3 loop reads CASKERNTEAFF. CDR3 DNA sequence: TGTGCCAGCAAAGAGAGGAACACTGAAGCTTTCTTT.

The rearrangement joins TRBV7-6 to TRBJ2-7; D is unclear. V lost 0 bases and J lost 1, with 4 bases in between. Germline V gene data show CDR1 as SGHVS and CDR2 as FNYEAQ. This CDR3 is 13 amino acids long. As DNA, the CDR3 is TGTGCCAGCAGCTTAGCGCTATCCTACGAGCAGTACTTC. Protein product: CASSLALSYEQYF.